These 2 T cell receptor beta chains came from one sample sequenced in a study of cytomegalovirus exposure and HLA in healthy donors. Both 60 Vbeta primers and 13 Jbeta primers went into the PCR. Profiling relied on immunoSEQ multiplex PCR, and the TCRdb table lists in-frame clones only, not all of them. The repertoire holds roughly 150,000 clones, with just under 80% as singletons. The sample was PBMCs. All receptors derive from a man aged 18 to 29 in good health and CMV-seropositive.

In regard to this clone: A read error is possible here, since a much larger clone lies one base away. The chain uses TRBV6-1 and TRBJ2-7, with 9 bases identical to TRBD1. The trim removed 1 base at V and 1 base at J, leaving 2 bases unmatched. Germline V gene sequence: CDR1 MNHNS, CDR2 SASEGT. The CDR3 length is 15 residues. This chain's CDR3 is CASSEEGTGSYEQYF. The CDR3 coding sequence is TGTGCCAGCAGTGAAGAGGGGACAGGGTCCTACGAGCAGTACTTC.

CDR3 coding DNA: TGTGCCATCAGCGCCACTAGCGGGAGCGACGAGCAGTACTTC. It translates to CAISATSGSDEQYF. V and J are TRBV10-3 and TRBJ2-7, with 11 nucleotides matching TRBD2. The CDR3 has 14 amino acids. Germline CDR1 is ENHRY and CDR2 is SYGVKD. Trimming cost V 6 bases and J 5 bases; bases outside gene matches: 6.